The 9 T cell receptor beta chains below all came from one sample that was sequenced in a study of blood T cells in healthy people across ages (dated by TCRdb to 2015 to 2017). Library creation used 5' RACE. The data were produced on an Illumina HiSeq 2500. The second PCR ran for about 7 to 11 cycles and used a J-beta primer mix along with a sample-barcoded 5' primer. TCRdb applied fastp at Q25 and MiXCR to the public reads, then kept only in-frame beta chains. CDR3 protein duplicates are merged, each entry listing the most common genes and DNA. A total of about 680,000 distinct CDR3 sequences appear in this sample, 49% of them only once. The top ten clones comprise under 35% of the sample. Sequencing was carried out using blood. All receptors derive from a woman aged 55-70 years in good health.

The chain is built from TRBV4-2 and TRBJ2-7; possibly TRBD2 for D (5 bases). Germline lookup yields CDR1 LGHNA and CDR2 YNFKEQ. The CDR3 loop spans 15 amino acids. Trimming took 4 bases from V and 0 from J, leaving 13 bases between them. The CDR3 sequence: CASSREDGLSYEQYF. The CDR3 DNA follows: TGTGCCAGCAGCCGAGAGGACGGACTCTCCTACGAGCAGTACTTC.

The sample holds a few counts of this clonotype. The CDR3, as DNA: TGCAGTGCAACCGGGACAGGGCAAAATGAAAAACTGTTTTTT. Translation: CSATGTGQNEKLFF. This chain joins TRBV20-1 and TRBJ1-4; 9 nucleotides line up with TRBD1. Germline V gives CDR1 DFQATT, CDR2 SNEGSKA (reference sequence). This CDR3 region has 14 residues. Trimming cost V 6 bases and J 5 bases; bases outside gene matches: 7.

This clonotype was detected a few times. The chain links TRBV3-1 to TRBJ2-4, with 7 bases fitting TRBD2. Trimming cost V 3 bases and J 9 bases; bases outside gene matches: 20. CDR1 and CDR2 (germline): LGHDT, YNNKEL (reference sequence). This CDR3 region has 18 residues. This CDR3 reads CASSQGTPSGSYGGIQYF. CDR3 sequence (DNA): TGTGCCAGCAGCCAGGGAACGCCTAGCGGCTCTTACGGGGGCATTCAGTACTTC.

This clonotype was found a few times. This chain links TRBV7-3 with TRBJ2-7; a weak D match, TRBD1 (5 bases). The CDR3 loop spans 13 amino acids. V was shortened by 5 bases and J by 7 bases, with 15 bases between the two germline ends. From germline, CDR1 is SGHTA and CDR2 FQGTGA. CDR3 protein: CASSPASGREQYF. In nucleotides, the CDR3 is TGTGCCAGCAGCCCAGCCTCAGGGCGAGAGCAGTACTTC.

Only a few counts were recorded for this clonotype. The rearrangement links TRBV27 to TRBJ1-4, with 7 bases that match TRBD1. Trimming cost V 4 bases and J 7 bases; bases outside gene matches: 12. The CDR3 consists of 16 residues. Per germline, CDR1 MNHEY and CDR2 SMNVEV (reference sequence). For the CDR3, the DNA is TGTGCCAGCAGTTCACGACGACAGGGTGGAAGTGAAAAACTGTTTTTT. The encoded protein is CASSSRRQGGSEKLFF.

Only one count was recorded for this clonotype. The chain is built from TRBV5-1 and TRBJ2-5; D tentatively fits TRBD1 or TRBD2 (5 bases each). Trimming took off 0 bases at V and 9 bases at J, with 21 bases between the two ends. Per the germline V gene, CDR1 is SGHRS and CDR2 is YFSETQ. This CDR3 has 16 amino acids. CDR3 sequence reads: CASSLDPQGLMGAQYF. CDR3 bases: TGCGCCAGCAGCTTGGATCCCCAAGGACTGATGGGGGCCCAGTACTTC.

Note on this clonotype: Given a much more abundant clone one base away, this may be a read error. The chain couples TRBV2 to TRBJ2-1; 9 bases fit TRBD2. Germline CDR1 is SNHLY and CDR2 is FYNNEI. The CDR3 is made up of 15 amino acids. CDR3 residues: CACRKGGGAYNEQFF. In DNA, the CDR3 is TGTGCCTGCAGGAAGGGCGGGGGGGCCTACAATGAGCAGTTCTTC.

This clonotype appeared a few times. The V and J genes are TRBV20-1 and TRBJ2-7; D unresolved. The CDR3 is 12 residues long. Trimming shortened V by 5 bases and J by 3 bases, and 11 bases separated the two germline ends. Germline CDR1 DFQATT, CDR2 SNEGSKA (reference sequence). The CDR3, as DNA: TGCAGTGCTGCTAGGAATGTCTACGAGCAGTACTTC. Its protein is CSAARNVYEQYF.

The chain employs TRBV5-1 and TRBJ2-1, with TRBD1 identical over 7 bases. V dropped 5 bases and J dropped 6; count of bases not matched to a gene: 11. The CDR3 is 15 residues long. The V gene's germline CDR1 is SGHRS and CDR2 YFSETQ. CDR3: CASRDTKGASNEQFF. CDR3 sequence (DNA): TGCGCCAGCAGGGATACCAAGGGGGCATCCAATGAGCAGTTCTTC.